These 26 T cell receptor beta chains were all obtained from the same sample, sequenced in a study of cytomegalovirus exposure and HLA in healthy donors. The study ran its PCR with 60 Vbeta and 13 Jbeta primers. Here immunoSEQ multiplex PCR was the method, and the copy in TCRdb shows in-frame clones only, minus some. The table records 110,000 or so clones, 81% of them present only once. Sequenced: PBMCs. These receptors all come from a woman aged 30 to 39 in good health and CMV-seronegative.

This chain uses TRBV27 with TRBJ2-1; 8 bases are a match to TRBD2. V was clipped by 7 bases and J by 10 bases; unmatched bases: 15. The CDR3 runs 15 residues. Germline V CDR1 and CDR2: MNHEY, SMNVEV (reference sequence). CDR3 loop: CASKNWAGGLNEQFF. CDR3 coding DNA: TGTGCCAGCAAAAATTGGGCGGGAGGATTAAACGAGCAGTTCTTC.

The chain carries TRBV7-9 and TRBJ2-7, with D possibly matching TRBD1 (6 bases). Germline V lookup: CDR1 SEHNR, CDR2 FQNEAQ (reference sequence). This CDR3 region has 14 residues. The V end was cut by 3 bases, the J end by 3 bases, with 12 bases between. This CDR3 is CASSFSETGYEQYF. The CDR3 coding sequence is TGTGCCAGCAGCTTTTCCGAGACAGGCTACGAGCAGTACTTC.

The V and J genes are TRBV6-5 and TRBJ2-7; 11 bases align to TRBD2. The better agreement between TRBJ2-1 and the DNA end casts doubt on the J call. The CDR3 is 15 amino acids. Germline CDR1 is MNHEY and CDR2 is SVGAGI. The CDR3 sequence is CASSTIAGGPGEQFF. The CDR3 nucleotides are TGTGCCAGCAGCACCATAGCGGGAGGGCCGGGTGAGCAGTTCTTC.

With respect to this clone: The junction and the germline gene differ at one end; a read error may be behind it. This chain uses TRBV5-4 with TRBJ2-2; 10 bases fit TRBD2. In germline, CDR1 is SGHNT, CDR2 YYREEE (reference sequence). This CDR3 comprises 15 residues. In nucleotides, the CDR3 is TGTGCCGGCAGTCACACTAGCGGGATGAGCGGGGAGCTGTTTTTT. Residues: CAGSHTSGMSGELFF.

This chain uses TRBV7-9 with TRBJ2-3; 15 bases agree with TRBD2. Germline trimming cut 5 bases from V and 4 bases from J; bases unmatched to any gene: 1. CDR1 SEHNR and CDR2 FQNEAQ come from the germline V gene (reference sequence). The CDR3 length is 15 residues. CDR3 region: CASSRTSGRADTQYF. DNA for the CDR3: TGTGCCAGCAGCCGGACTAGCGGGAGGGCAGATACGCAGTATTTT.

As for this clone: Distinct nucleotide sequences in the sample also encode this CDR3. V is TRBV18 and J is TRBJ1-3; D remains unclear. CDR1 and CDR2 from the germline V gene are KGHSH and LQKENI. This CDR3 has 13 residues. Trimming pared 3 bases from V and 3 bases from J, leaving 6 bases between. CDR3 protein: CASSPSVGNTIYF. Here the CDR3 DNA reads TGTGCCAGCTCACCGTCAGTTGGAAACACCATATATTTT.

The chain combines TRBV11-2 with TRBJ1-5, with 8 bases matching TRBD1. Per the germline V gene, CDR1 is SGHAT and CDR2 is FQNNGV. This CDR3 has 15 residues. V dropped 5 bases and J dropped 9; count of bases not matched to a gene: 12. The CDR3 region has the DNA TGTGCCAGCAGCATTTCCGGGACAGGCCTCGGGCCCCAGCATTTT. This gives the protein CASSISGTGLGPQHF.

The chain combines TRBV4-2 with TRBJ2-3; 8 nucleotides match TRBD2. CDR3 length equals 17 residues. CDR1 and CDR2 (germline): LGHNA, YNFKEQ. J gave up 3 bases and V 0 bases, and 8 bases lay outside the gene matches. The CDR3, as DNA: TGTGCCAGCAGCCAAGATCGGAGCGGGAGAGGTACAGATACGCAGTATTTT. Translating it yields CASSQDRSGRGTDTQYF.

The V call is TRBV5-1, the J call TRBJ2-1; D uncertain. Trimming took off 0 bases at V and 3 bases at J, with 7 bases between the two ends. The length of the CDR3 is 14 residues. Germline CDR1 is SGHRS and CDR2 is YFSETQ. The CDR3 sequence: CASSLGSIYNEQFF. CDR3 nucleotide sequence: TGCGCCAGCAGCTTGGGATCTATCTACAATGAGCAGTTCTTC. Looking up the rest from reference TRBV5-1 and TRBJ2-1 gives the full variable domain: KAGVTQTPRYLIKTRGQQVTLSCSPISGHRSVSWYQQTPGQGLQFLFEYFSETQRNKGNFPGRFSGRQFSNSRSEMNVSTLELGDSALYLCASSLGSIYNEQFFGPGTRLTVL.

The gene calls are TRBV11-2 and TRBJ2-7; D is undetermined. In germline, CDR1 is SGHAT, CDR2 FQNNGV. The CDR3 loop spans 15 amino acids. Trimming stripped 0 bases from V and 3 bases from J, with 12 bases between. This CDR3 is CASSLEGDFNYEQYF. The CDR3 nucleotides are TGTGCCAGCAGCTTAGAAGGTGACTTCAACTACGAGCAGTACTTC. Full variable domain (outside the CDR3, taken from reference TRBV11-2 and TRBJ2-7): EAGVAQSPRYKIIEKRQSVAFWCNPISGHATLYWYQQILGQGPKLLIQFQNNGVVDDSQLPKDRFSAERLKGVDSTLKIQPAKLEDSAVYLCASSLEGDFNYEQYFGPGTRLTVT.

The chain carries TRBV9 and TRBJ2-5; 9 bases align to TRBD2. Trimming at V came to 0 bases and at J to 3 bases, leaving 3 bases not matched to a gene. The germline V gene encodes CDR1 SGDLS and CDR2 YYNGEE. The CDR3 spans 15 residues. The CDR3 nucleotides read TGTGCCAGCAGCGTAGGAGGGACTAGCAAAGAGACCCAGTACTTC. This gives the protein CASSVGGTSKETQYF.

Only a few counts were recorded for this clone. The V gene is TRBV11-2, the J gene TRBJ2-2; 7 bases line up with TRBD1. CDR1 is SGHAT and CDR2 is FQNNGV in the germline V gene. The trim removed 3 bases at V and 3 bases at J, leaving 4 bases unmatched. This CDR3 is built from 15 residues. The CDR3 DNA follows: TGTGCCAGCAGCTTGCAGGGACAGTACACCGGGGAGCTGTTTTTT. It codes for CASSLQGQYTGELFF.

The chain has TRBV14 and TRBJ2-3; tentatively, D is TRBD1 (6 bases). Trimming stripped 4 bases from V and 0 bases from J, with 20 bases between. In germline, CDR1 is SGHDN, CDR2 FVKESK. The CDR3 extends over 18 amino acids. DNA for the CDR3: TGTGCCAGCAGCCCTCTAAGTGATTGGACAGCTAGCACAGATACGCAGTATTTT. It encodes CASSPLSDWTASTDTQYF.

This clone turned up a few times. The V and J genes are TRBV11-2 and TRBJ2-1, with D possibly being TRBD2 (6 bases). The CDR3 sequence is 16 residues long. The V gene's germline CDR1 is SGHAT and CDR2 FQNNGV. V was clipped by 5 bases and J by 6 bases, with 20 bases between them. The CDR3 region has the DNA TGTGCCAGCAGCCCAGAAGGCTCGGGAGCGGGCAATGAGCAGTTCTTC. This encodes CASSPEGSGAGNEQFF.

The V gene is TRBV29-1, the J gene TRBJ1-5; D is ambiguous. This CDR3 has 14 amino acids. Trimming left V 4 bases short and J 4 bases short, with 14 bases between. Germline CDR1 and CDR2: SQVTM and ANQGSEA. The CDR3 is CSVVEGSDNQPQHF. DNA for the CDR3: TGCAGCGTTGTGGAGGGTTCGGATAATCAGCCCCAGCATTTT.

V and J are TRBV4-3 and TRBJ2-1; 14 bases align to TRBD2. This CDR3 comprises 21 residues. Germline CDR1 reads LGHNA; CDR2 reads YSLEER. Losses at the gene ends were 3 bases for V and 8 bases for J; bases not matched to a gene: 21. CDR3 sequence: CASSHNIRGLAGDSYSDEQFF. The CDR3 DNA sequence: TGCGCCAGCAGCCACAATATTCGGGGACTAGCGGGAGATTCCTACTCCGATGAGCAGTTCTTC.

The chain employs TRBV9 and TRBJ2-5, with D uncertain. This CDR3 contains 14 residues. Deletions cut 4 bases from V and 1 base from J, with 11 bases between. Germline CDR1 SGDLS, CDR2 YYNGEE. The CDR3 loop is CASSSRYGQETQYF. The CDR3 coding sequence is TGTGCCAGCAGCTCCCGGTATGGCCAAGAGACCCAGTACTTC.

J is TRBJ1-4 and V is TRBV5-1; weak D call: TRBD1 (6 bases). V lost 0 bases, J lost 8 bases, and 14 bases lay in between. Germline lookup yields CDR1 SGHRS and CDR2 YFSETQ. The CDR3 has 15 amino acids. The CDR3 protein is CASSLAPQGEEKLFF. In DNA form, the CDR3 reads TGCGCCAGCAGCTTGGCCCCACAGGGAGAAGAAAAACTGTTTTTT.

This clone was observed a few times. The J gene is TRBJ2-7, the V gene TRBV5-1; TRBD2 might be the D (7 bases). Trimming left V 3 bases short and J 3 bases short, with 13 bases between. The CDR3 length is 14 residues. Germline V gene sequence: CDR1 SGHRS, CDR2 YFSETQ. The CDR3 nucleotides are TGCGCCAGCAGCTCTACAGGGACTATCTACGAGCAGTACTTC. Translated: CASSSTGTIYEQYF.

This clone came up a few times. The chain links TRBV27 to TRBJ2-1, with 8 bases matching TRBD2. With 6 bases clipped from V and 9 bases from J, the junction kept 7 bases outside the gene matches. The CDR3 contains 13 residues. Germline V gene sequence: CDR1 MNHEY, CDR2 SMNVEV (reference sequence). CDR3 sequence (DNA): TGTGCCAGCAGGAGCGGGAGTTTTAGTGAGCAGTTCTTC. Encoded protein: CASRSGSFSEQFF.

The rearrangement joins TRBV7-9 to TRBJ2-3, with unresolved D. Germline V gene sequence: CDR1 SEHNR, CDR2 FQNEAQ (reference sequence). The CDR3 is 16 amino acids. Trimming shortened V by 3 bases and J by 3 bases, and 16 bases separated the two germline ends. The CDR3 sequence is CASSFPDLRGTDTQYF. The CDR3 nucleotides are TGTGCCAGCAGCTTTCCTGACTTAAGAGGAACAGATACGCAGTATTTT.

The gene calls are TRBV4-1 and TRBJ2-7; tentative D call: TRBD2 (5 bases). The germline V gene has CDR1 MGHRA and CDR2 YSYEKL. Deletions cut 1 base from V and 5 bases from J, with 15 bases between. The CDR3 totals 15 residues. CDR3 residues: CASSQGVGERNEQYF. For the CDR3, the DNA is TGCGCCAGCAGCCAAGGCGTCGGCGAGCGGAACGAGCAGTACTTC.

Here the CDR3 DNA reads TGTGCCAGCAGTTTATTGGCGGGGGAGAACACCATATATTTT. This codes for CASSLLAGENTIYF. The chain joins TRBV28 to TRBJ1-3, with D maybe TRBD1 (5 bases). Germline V CDR1 and CDR2: MDHEN, SYDVKM. The CDR3 extends over 14 amino acids. V shed 1 base and J shed 7 bases, with 11 bases lying between them. The full variable domain, in which reference TRBV28 and TRBJ1-3 provide the parts outside the CDR3, is DVKVTQSSRYLVKRTGEKVFLECVQDMDHENMFWYRQDPGLGLRLIYFSYDVKMKEKGDIPEGYSVSREKKERFSLILESASTNQTSMYLCASSLLAGENTIYFGEGSWLTVV.

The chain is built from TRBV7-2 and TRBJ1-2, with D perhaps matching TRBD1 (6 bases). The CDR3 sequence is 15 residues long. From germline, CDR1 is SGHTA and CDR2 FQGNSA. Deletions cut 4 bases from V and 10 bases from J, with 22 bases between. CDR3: CASSSQSQGHHDYTF. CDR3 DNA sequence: TGTGCCAGCAGCTCCCAATCCCAGGGACATCATGACTACACCTTC. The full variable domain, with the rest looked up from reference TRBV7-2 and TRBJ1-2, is GAGVSQSPSNKVTEKGKDVELRCDPISGHTALYWYRQSLGQGLEFLIYFQGNSAPDKSGLPSDRFSAERTGGSVSTLTIQRTQQEDSAVYLCASSSQSQGHHDYTFGSGTRLTVV.

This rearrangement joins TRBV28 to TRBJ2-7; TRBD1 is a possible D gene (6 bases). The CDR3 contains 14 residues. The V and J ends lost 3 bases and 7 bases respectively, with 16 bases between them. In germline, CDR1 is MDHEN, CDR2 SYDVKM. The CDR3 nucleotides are TGTGCCAGCAGTTTCACCGACAGGTTTAAAGAGCAGTACTTC. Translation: CASSFTDRFKEQYF.

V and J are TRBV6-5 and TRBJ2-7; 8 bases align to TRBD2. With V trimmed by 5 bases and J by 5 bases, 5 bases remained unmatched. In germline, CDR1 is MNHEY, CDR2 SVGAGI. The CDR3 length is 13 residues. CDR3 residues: CASSRRGGDEQYF. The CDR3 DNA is TGTGCCAGCAGTCGCCGGGGGGGAGACGAGCAGTACTTC.